The 10 T cell receptor beta chains listed next were all sequenced from one sample in a study of shared clonotypes between healthy human individuals (dated by TCRdb to the early 2020s). Library preparation used the immunoSEQ multiplex PCR assay. Held by TCRdb, this immuneACCESS table contains in-frame sequences only and omits some clones. Under half of the omission traces to an unresolved V gene where checked; the cause of the rest is unknown. Recorded for this sample are about 960,000 clones; 60% to 85% of them occurred a single time. Nearly 1.5% of the sample is in the top ten clones. Sequenced input: memory CD4+ T cells sorted from blood. The cell subset or site label on this specimen signifies: CD45RA-negative fraction. The receptor source for this set is a man younger than 35 in good health.

This clone was detected a few times. The chain joins TRBV5-1 to TRBJ2-1, with D unclear. The CDR3 has 13 amino acids. Germline V gene sequence: CDR1 SGHRS, CDR2 YFSETQ. Trimming took off 1 base at V and 5 bases at J, with 7 bases between the two ends. Here the CDR3 reads CASSLNTDNEQFF. The CDR3, as DNA: TGCGCCAGCAGCTTGAACACGGACAATGAGCAGTTCTTC.

This chain uses TRBV30 with TRBJ2-5; 9 nucleotides align to TRBD2. The CDR3 is 16 residues long. J gave up 5 bases and V 1 base, and 11 bases lay outside the gene matches. Germline V CDR1 and CDR2: GTSNPN, SVGIG (reference sequence). The CDR3 coding sequence is TGTGCCTGGAGTGGTAGGGCGGGAGGGCCTTGGGAGACCCAGTACTTC. It yields the protein CAWSGRAGGPWETQYF. Using reference TRBV30 and TRBJ2-5 for the parts outside the CDR3, the full variable domain is SQTIHQWPATLVQPVGSPLSLECTVEGTSNPNLYWYRQAAGRGLQLLFYSVGIGQISSEVPQNLSASRPQDRQFILSSKKLLLSDSGFYLCAWSGRAGGPWETQYFGPGTRLLVL.

The CDR3 DNA is TGTGCCAGCAGCCATAGGCTATGGACAGGAGGTCCTGGAAACACCATATATTTT. Protein sequence: CASSHRLWTGGPGNTIYF. This sequence joins TRBV14 and TRBJ1-3, with TRBD1 identical over 7 bases. Germline V gives CDR1 SGHDN, CDR2 FVKESK. With V trimmed by 3 bases and J by 2 bases, 13 bases remained unmatched. This CDR3 is built from 18 residues.

The V call is TRBV19, the J call TRBJ1-5; D is unclear. In germline, CDR1 is LNHDA, CDR2 SQIVND (reference sequence). The germline V and J ends were trimmed by 3 bases and 3 bases, with 9 bases remaining between them. The CDR3 runs 14 residues. CDR3 sequence: CASSIRPDNQPQHF. In nucleotides, the CDR3 is TGTGCCAGTAGTATTAGGCCAGACAATCAGCCCCAGCATTTT.

This clone was counted ten times or more. This sequence joins TRBV5-1 and TRBJ2-1, with 14 nucleotides matching TRBD2. Per germline, CDR1 SGHRS and CDR2 YFSETQ. The V segment lost 7 bases and the J segment 8 bases; nucleotides outside the gene matches: 5. This CDR3 region has 14 residues. CDR3 bases: TGCGCCAGCGGGACTAGCGGGAGTTGGGATGAGCAGTTCTTC. Protein product: CASGTSGSWDEQFF.

The V and J genes are TRBV7-9 and TRBJ2-5, with 8 bases that match TRBD1. Trimming cost V 5 bases and J 5 bases; bases outside gene matches: 7. The CDR3 runs to 14 residues. CDR1 is SEHNR, CDR2 FQNEAQ, per germline (reference sequence). CDR3 nucleotides: TGTGCCAGCAGCCCAACGAACAGGGGGGAGACCCAGTACTTC. Protein: CASSPTNRGETQYF.

Note on this clone: Other DNA sequences in the sample encode the same CDR3. The chain combines TRBV27 with TRBJ2-5, with 7 positions matching TRBD1. This CDR3 has 14 amino acids. The germline V gene encodes CDR1 MNHEY and CDR2 SMNVEV (reference sequence). Losses at the gene ends were 1 base for V and 2 bases for J; bases not matched to a gene: 1. CDR3 protein: CASSLYRGQETQYF. The CDR3 nucleotides are TGTGCCAGCAGTTTATACAGGGGACAAGAGACCCAGTACTTC.

With regard to this clone: Different DNA sequences within this sample yield the same CDR3. V and J are TRBV5-6 and TRBJ1-2; possibly TRBD1 for D (6 bases). The germline V gene has CDR1 SGHDT and CDR2 YYEEEE. Trimming removed 2 bases at V and 0 bases at J, with 8 bases between. The CDR3 is made up of 14 amino acids. CDR3: CASSLQGANYGYTF. In DNA, the CDR3 is TGTGCCAGCAGCTTACAGGGAGCTAACTATGGCTACACCTTC.

Concerning this clone: Within the sample, other DNA sequences also encode this same CDR3. The rearrangement uses TRBV5-6 and TRBJ1-5; the D is unclear. Germline V gene lookup returns CDR1 SGHDT and CDR2 YYEEEE. The CDR3 contains 13 residues. The ends were cut back, 0 bases at V and 3 bases at J, with 4 bases in the middle. CDR3 sequence reads: CASSLGPNQPQHF. CDR3 DNA: TGTGCCAGCAGCTTGGGTCCCAATCAGCCCCAGCATTTT.

This chain connects TRBV30 to TRBJ1-1; no reliable D call. Germline assignment: CDR1 GTSNPN and CDR2 SVGIG (reference sequence). The CDR3 is 13 residues long. V shed 1 base and J shed 0 bases, with 6 bases lying between them. The CDR3 coding sequence is TGTGCCTGGAGTGACACCATGAACACTGAAGCTTTCTTT. It codes for CAWSDTMNTEAFF.